This T cell receptor (beta chain) was sequenced in a study of cytomegalovirus exposure and HLA in healthy donors. This PCR relied on a set of 60 Vbeta primers and 13 Jbeta primers. Produced via immunoSEQ multiplex PCR; TCRdb's table is partial and in-frame only. The data hold about 150,000 clones, with 63% observed a single time. The CDR3 length is 16 residues. Germline assignment: CDR1 SQVTM and CDR2 ANQGSEA. V lost 2 bases and J lost 1; bases outside the gene matches: 8. The TCR sequence derives from a woman aged 55-69 years in good health and CMV-seropositive. The sequencing input was PBMCs. The gene calls are TRBV29-1 and TRBJ2-5, with 9 bases that match TRBD2. As DNA, the CDR3 is TGCAGCGTTGAAACGGCGTCTAGCGGGGCCCAAGAGACCCAGTACTTC. Encoded protein: CSVETASSGAQETQYF.